A single sample is the source of the 18 T cell receptor beta chains below, sequenced in a study of blood T cell repertoires in COVID-19. Here immunoSEQ multiplex PCR was the method, and the copy in TCRdb shows in-frame clones only, minus some. The table records about 180,000 clones, about three quarters of them present only once. The sample comprised peripheral blood. The origin of the receptors is a woman over 75 with COVID-19, enrolled during active disease.

The rearrangement joins TRBV11-3 to TRBJ2-1, with 7 bases matching TRBD1. The trim removed 4 bases at V and 1 base at J, leaving 1 base unmatched. CDR1 is SGHNT and CDR2 is YENEEA in the germline V gene. The CDR3 runs 14 residues. The CDR3 reads CASSSGQSYNEQFF. Written as DNA, the CDR3 is TGTGCCAGCAGCTCGGGACAGTCCTACAATGAGCAGTTCTTC.

This clone was detected many times. This rearrangement joins TRBV19 to TRBJ1-2; D gene unclear. Germline V gene data show CDR1 as LNHDA and CDR2 as SQIVND (reference sequence). The V and J ends lost 6 bases and 8 bases respectively, with 10 bases between them. The CDR3 consists of 11 residues. The CDR3 DNA reads TGTGCCAGTAGGCGGGGTCGCGGCTACACCTTC. This codes for CASRRGRGYTF.

The rearrangement links TRBV2 to TRBJ2-3; D unresolved. Germline-derived CDR1 and CDR2 are SNHLY and FYNNEI. Trimming stripped 7 bases from V and 5 bases from J, with 4 bases between. This CDR3 has 10 amino acids. This chain's CDR3 is CASKLDTQYF. CDR3 nucleotides: TGTGCCAGCAAGCTAGATACGCAGTATTTT.

V gene TRBV6-6 combines with J gene TRBJ1-2; D possibly corresponds to TRBD1 (6 bases). Trimming took off 0 bases at V and 8 bases at J, with 16 bases between the two ends. This CDR3 region has 15 residues. In germline, CDR1 is MNHNY, CDR2 SVGAGI (reference sequence). In nucleotides, the CDR3 is TGTGCCAGCAGTTACTCGCCGGACAGAGCCTGGGGCTACACCTTC. Its translation is CASSYSPDRAWGYTF.

For the CDR3, the DNA is TGCGCCAGCAGCTTGGGTTCGGGGTGGTCAGATACGCAGTATTTT. As protein: CASSLGSGWSDTQYF. The chain employs TRBV5-1 and TRBJ2-3, with D possibly being TRBD2 (5 bases). The germline CDR1 and CDR2 sequences are SGHRS and YFSETQ. Trimming cost V 0 bases and J 4 bases, with 12 bases left between them. This CDR3 has 15 residues. The variable domain in full, with the rest retrieved from reference TRBV5-1 and TRBJ2-3, is KAGVTQTPRYLIKTRGQQVTLSCSPISGHRSVSWYQQTPGQGLQFLFEYFSETQRNKGNFPGRFSGRQFSNSRSEMNVSTLELGDSALYLCASSLGSGWSDTQYFGPGTRLTVL.

The chain joins TRBV7-2 to TRBJ2-3; 9 nucleotides match TRBD2. Germline V lookup: CDR1 SGHTA, CDR2 FQGNSA. Trimming removed 5 bases from V and 6 bases from J; junction bases left unmatched: 9. There are 15 residues in the CDR3. The CDR3 bases are TGTGCCAGCAGCCCGAGAATAGCGGGAGCGGATACGCAGTATTTT. Protein: CASSPRIAGADTQYF.

The V and J genes are TRBV19 and TRBJ1-6; no firm D call. Germline V gene sequence: CDR1 LNHDA, CDR2 SQIVND (reference sequence). This CDR3 spans 13 amino acids. Trimming stripped 8 bases from V and 7 bases from J, with 12 bases between. Here the CDR3 DNA reads TGTGCCAGTGGTTACAGTGTGAATTCACCCCTCCACTTT. This sequence encodes CASGYSVNSPLHF.

The rearrangement links TRBV19 to TRBJ2-2; 7 nucleotides agree with TRBD1. This CDR3 spans 18 amino acids. V lost 6 bases to trimming and J lost 6 bases; unmatched junction nucleotides: 19. Germline CDR1 is LNHDA and CDR2 is SQIVND (reference sequence). The CDR3 DNA sequence: TGTGCCAGTAGCACTGAACACCTTATGGACAGGACCCCCGGGGAGCTGTTTTTT. Amino acids: CASSTEHLMDRTPGELFF.

This clone was seen a single time. The V gene is TRBV19, the J gene TRBJ1-2, with TRBD1 matching 9 bases. Germline loops: CDR1 LNHDA, CDR2 SQIVND (reference sequence). Trimming took 3 bases from V and 7 from J; bases not matched to a gene: 3. The CDR3 runs to 13 residues. CDR3 coding DNA: TGTGCCAGTAGTATGAGGGACAGGGTTGGCTACACCTTC. Encoded protein: CASSMRDRVGYTF.

V and J are TRBV5-4 and TRBJ2-1; the D gene is possibly TRBD2 (6 bases). The CDR3 loop spans 14 amino acids. Germline V gene lookup returns CDR1 SGHNT and CDR2 YYREEE (reference sequence). V was shortened by 0 bases and J by 2 bases, with 6 bases between the two germline ends. The CDR3 nucleotides are TGTGCCAGCAGCTTGGCGGGGGCCTACAATGAGCAGTTCTTC. Translating it yields CASSLAGAYNEQFF.

The CDR3, as DNA: TGCGCCAGCAGCCAAGGTTCCCCTCTGACAGGACCAAGAGGCTACACCTTC. It is translated as CASSQGSPLTGPRGYTF. The chain has TRBV4-1 and TRBJ1-2; perhaps TRBD1 as D (6 bases). Germline assignment: CDR1 MGHRA and CDR2 YSYEKL. The CDR3 runs to 17 residues. V was clipped by 1 base and J by 8 bases, with 23 bases between them.

CDR3 DNA sequence: TGCGCCAGCAGCTTGGCGACAGGGAGTCAAAAACTGTTTTTT. Translating it yields CASSLATGSQKLFF. J is TRBJ1-4 and V is TRBV5-1; 7 bases are a match to TRBD1. Trimming removed 0 bases from V and 9 bases from J; junction bases left unmatched: 5. The germline V gene has CDR1 SGHRS and CDR2 YFSETQ. CDR3 length: 14 residues. The complete variable domain, with remaining parts taken from reference TRBV5-1 and TRBJ1-4, reads KAGVTQTPRYLIKTRGQQVTLSCSPISGHRSVSWYQQTPGQGLQFLFEYFSETQRNKGNFPGRFSGRQFSNSRSEMNVSTLELGDSALYLCASSLATGSQKLFFGSGTQLSVL.

The chain uses TRBV15 and TRBJ2-7, with 11 bases aligning to TRBD1. J lost 5 bases, V lost 1 base, and 1 base had no gene match. The CDR3 totals 14 residues. The germline CDR1 and CDR2 sequences are LNHNV and YYDKDF (reference sequence). CDR3 nucleotide sequence: TGTGCCACCAGCAGAGGGACAGGGGGCAACGAGCAGTACTTC. Protein: CATSRGTGGNEQYF. Together with reference TRBV15 and TRBJ2-7, the CDR3 gives the full variable domain: DAMVIQNPRYQVTQFGKPVTLSCSQTLNHNVMYWYQQKSSQAPKLLFHYYDKDFNNEADTPDNFQSRRPNTSFCFLDIRSPGLGDTAMYLCATSRGTGGNEQYFGPGTRLTVT.

V usage is TRBV9 and J usage is TRBJ2-1, with 9 bases that match TRBD2. Germline V lookup: CDR1 SGDLS, CDR2 YYNGEE. This CDR3 is built from 15 residues. Losses at the gene ends were 4 bases for V and 9 bases for J; bases not matched to a gene: 11. The CDR3 DNA follows: TGTGCCAGCAGCATCGATAGCGGGAGCCGGGGTGAGCAGTTCTTC. Protein: CASSIDSGSRGEQFF.

The gene calls are TRBV9 and TRBJ2-5; a possible D gene is TRBD1 (5 bases). V lost 0 bases to trimming and J lost 4 bases, with 13 bases between them. The CDR3 runs 15 residues. The germline CDR1 and CDR2 sequences are SGDLS and YYNGEE. The DNA of the CDR3 is TGTGCCAGCAGCGTAGGGGGCCGAACCGGAGAGACCCAGTACTTC. This gives the protein CASSVGGRTGETQYF.

The rearrangement joins TRBV28 to TRBJ2-1; 14 nucleotides align to TRBD2. Trimming removed 2 bases from V and 2 bases from J; junction bases left unmatched: 11. This CDR3 has 20 amino acids. Germline V lookup: CDR1 MDHEN, CDR2 SYDVKM. CDR3 in amino acids: CASSLGAGLAGVVAYNEQFF. In DNA form, the CDR3 reads TGTGCCAGCAGTTTAGGCGCGGGACTAGCGGGAGTGGTTGCCTACAATGAGCAGTTCTTC.

The chain links TRBV7-2 to TRBJ1-2, with a tentative D call TRBD1 (5 bases). The CDR3 sequence is 12 residues long. Germline V gene data show CDR1 as SGHTA and CDR2 as FQGNSA. The V gene lost 5 bases and the J gene lost 5 bases, with 9 bases spanning the gap. CDR3 coding DNA: TGTGCCAGCAGCCCACAGGATTATGGCTACACCTTC. This sequence encodes CASSPQDYGYTF.

This clone has a single count. V and J are TRBV21-1 and TRBJ2-2; TRBD2 is the table's D call and was not checked against the DNA. TRBV21-1 is marked as a pseudogene. The CDR3 is 16 residues long. CDR3 nucleotides: TGTGCCAGCAGCCACAGGACTAGCGGGAGGATTGAGGAGCTGTTTTTT. Its translation is CASSHRTSGRIEELFF.